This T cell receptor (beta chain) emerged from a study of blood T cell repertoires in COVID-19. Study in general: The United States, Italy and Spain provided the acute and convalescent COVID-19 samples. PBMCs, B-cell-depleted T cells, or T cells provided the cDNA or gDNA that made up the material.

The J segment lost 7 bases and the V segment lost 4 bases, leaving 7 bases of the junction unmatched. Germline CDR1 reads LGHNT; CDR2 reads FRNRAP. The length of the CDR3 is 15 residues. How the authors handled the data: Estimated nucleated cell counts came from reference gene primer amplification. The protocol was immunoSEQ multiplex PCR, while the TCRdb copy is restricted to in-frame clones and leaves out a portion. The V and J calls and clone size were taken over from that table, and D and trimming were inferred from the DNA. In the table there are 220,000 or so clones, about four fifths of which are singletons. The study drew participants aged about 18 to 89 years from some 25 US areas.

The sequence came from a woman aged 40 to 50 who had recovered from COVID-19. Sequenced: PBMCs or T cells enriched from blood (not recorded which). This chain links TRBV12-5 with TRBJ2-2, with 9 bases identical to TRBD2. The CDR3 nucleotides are TGTGCTAGTGGTTCCGTAATAGCGGGAGTCGGGGAGCTGTTTTTT. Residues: CASGSVIAGVGELFF. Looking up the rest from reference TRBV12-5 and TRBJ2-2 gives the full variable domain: DARVTQTPRHKVTEMGQEVTMRCQPILGHNTVFWYRQTMMQGLELLAYFRNRAPLDDSGMPKDRFSAEMPDATLATLKIQPSEPRDSAVYFCASGSVIAGVGELFFGEGSRLTVL.